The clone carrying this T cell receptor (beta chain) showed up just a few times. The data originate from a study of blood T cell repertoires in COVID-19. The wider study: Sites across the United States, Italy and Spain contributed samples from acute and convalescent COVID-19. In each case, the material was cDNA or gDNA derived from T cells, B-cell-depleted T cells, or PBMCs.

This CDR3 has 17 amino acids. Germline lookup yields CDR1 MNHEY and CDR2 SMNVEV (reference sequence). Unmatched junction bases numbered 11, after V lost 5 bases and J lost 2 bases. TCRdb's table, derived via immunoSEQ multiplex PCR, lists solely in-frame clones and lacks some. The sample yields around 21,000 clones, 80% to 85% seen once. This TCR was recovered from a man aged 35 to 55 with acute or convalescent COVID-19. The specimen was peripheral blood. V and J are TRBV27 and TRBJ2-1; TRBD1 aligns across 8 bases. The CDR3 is CASSPRTGSLTYNEQFF. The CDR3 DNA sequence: TGTGCCAGCAGTCCCCGGACAGGGTCATTGACCTACAATGAGCAGTTCTTC.